Following are 7 T cell receptor beta chains from one sample sequenced in a study of blood T cell repertoires in COVID-19. This table comes from immunoSEQ multiplex PCR, and its TCRdb copy is limited to in-frame clones, with some not included. Among about 60,000 clones listed, about 82% were seen once. Sequenced sample: PBMCs or T cells enriched from blood (not recorded which). These receptors all come from a woman in her 40s with acute COVID-19.

V usage is TRBV4-2 and J usage is TRBJ2-1; D is uncertain. This CDR3 contains 13 residues. Looked up from germline, CDR1 is LGHNA and CDR2 is YNFKEQ. V dropped 0 bases and J dropped 10 bases, with 10 bases sitting between them. CDR3 bases: TGTGCCAGCAGCCAAGACCCGAGGCTGGAGCAGTTCTTC. Protein product: CASSQDPRLEQFF.

The rearrangement links TRBV25-1 to TRBJ2-3; D possibly corresponds to TRBD1 (5 bases). The germline V and J ends were trimmed by 5 bases and 6 bases, with 9 bases remaining between them. Per germline, CDR1 MGHDK and CDR2 SYGVNS. This CDR3 contains 12 residues. The CDR3: CASSKGLDTQYF. CDR3 DNA: TGTGCCAGCAGTAAGGGGTTGGATACGCAGTATTTT.

The chain has TRBV4-1 and TRBJ1-2, with 7 bases matching TRBD1. The CDR3 totals 16 residues. V lost 3 bases to trimming and J lost 2 bases; unmatched junction nucleotides: 9. Germline V gene lookup returns CDR1 MGHRA and CDR2 YSYEKL. The CDR3 DNA reads as TGCGCCAGCAGCCAGGTACCGGGGGACAGCAACTATGGCTACACCTTC. Its protein is CASSQVPGDSNYGYTF.

A few counts support this clone. The chain has TRBV4-2 and TRBJ1-1, with D unclear. The CDR3 loop spans 15 amino acids. Germline loops: CDR1 LGHNA, CDR2 YNFKEQ. The V end was cut by 0 bases, the J end by 3 bases, with 11 bases between. CDR3 sequence (DNA): TGTGCCAGCAGCCAAGATACCAGCGTCCACACTGAAGCTTTCTTT. Protein: CASSQDTSVHTEAFF.

The J gene is TRBJ1-1, the V gene TRBV5-6, with 9 bases matching TRBD1. The length of the CDR3 is 17 residues. Germline-derived CDR1 and CDR2 are SGHDT and YYEEEE. V trimming: 2 bases; J trimming: 5 bases; junction bases outside the gene matches: 13. The CDR3 spells CASSFPDRGLTGTEAFF. CDR3 nucleotide sequence: TGTGCCAGCAGCTTCCCGGACAGGGGTCTGACGGGGACTGAAGCTTTCTTT.

The rearrangement joins TRBV4-2 to TRBJ2-3, with 10 bases that match TRBD2. This CDR3 contains 15 residues. CDR1 and CDR2 (germline): LGHNA, YNFKEQ. V shed 0 bases, J shed 8 bases, and the junction held 5 bases outside the gene matches. The CDR3 DNA reads TGTGCCAGCAGCCAAGATCAGCGGGGGGGCGGTACGCAGTATTTT. This encodes CASSQDQRGGGTQYF.

The V call is TRBV27, the J call TRBJ1-1, with D perhaps TRBD1 (5 bases). Germline assignment: CDR1 MNHEY and CDR2 SMNVEV (reference sequence). Deletions cut 7 bases from V and 0 bases from J, with 21 bases between. The CDR3 is 17 amino acids. The CDR3 spells CASIPGGRGAVNTEAFF. The CDR3 DNA reads TGTGCCAGCATCCCCGGGGGTCGGGGCGCGGTGAACACTGAAGCTTTCTTT.